This paragraph reports one T cell receptor beta chain. With random hexamers, reverse transcription was performed on roughly 0.5 to 1 ug of RNA. MiXCR, applied by TCRdb to the immunoSEQ multiplex PCR reads, yields one record per CDR3 protein. The sample lists a few hundred thousand distinct CDR3 sequences, roughly 94% occurring once. This sample is drawn from a study of CD8 T cells in Susac syndrome. Trimming shortened V by 6 bases and J by 4 bases, and 11 bases separated the two germline ends. Looked up from germline, CDR1 is SGHAT and CDR2 is FQNNGV. CDR3 length: 13 residues. The TCR sequence derives from a human donor with multiple sclerosis. The chain has TRBV11-2 and TRBJ2-3; weak D call: TRBD1 (6 bases). Source material: CD4+ T cells from PBMCs. CDR3 sequence: CASSSGVPDTQYF. The CDR3 DNA sequence: TGTGCCAGCAGTTCAGGGGTTCCAGATACGCAGTATTTT.